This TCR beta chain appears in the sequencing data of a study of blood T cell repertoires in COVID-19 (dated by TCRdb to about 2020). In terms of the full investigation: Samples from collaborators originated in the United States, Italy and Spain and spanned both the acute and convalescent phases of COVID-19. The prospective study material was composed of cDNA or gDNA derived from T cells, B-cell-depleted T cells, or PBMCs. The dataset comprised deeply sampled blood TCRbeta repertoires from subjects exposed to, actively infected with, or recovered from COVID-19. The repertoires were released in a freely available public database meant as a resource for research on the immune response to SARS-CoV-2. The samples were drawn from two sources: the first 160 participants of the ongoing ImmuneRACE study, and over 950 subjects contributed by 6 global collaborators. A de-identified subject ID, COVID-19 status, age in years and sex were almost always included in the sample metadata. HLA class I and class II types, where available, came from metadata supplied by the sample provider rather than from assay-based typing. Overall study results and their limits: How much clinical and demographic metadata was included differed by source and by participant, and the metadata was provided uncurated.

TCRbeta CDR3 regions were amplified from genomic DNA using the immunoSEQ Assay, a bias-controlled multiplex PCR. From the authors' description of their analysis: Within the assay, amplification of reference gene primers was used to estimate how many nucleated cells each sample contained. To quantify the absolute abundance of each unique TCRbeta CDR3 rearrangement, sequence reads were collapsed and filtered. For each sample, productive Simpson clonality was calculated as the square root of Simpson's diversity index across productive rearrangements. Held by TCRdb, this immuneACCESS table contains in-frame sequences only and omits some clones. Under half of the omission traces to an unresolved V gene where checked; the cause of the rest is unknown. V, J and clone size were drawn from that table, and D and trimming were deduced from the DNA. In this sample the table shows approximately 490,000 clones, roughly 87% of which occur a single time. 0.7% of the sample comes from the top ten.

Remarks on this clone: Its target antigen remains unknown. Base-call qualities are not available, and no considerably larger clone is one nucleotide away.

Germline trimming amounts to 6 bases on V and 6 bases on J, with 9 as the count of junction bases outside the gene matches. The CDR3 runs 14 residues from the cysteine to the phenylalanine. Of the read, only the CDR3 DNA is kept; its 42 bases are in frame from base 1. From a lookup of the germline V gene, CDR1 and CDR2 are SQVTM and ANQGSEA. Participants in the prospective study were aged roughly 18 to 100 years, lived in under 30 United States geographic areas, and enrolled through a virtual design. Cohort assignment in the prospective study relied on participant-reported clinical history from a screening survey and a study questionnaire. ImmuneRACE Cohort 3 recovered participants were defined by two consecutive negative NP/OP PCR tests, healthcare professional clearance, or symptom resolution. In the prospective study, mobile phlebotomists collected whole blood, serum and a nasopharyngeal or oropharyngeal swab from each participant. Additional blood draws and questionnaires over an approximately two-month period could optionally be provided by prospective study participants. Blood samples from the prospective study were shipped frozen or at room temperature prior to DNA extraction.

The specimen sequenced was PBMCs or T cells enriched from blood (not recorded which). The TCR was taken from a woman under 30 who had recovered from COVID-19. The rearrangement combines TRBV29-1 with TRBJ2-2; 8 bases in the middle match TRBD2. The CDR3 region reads CSVGTAGGAGELFF. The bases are TGCAGCGTGGGAACGGCGGGGGGCGCCGGGGAGCTGTTTTTT.